Each of the 3 T cell receptor beta chains below was sequenced from the same sample in a study of blood T cell repertoires in COVID-19. Profiled with immunoSEQ multiplex PCR; TCRdb holds only in-frame clones, not every one. The table lists about 86,000 clones, approximately 90% of them singletons. Sequencing input: PBMCs or T cells enriched from blood (not recorded which). These receptors all stem from a woman aged 50 to 65 with acute COVID-19.

This chain joins TRBV7-9 and TRBJ2-1; 10 bases agree with TRBD2. Trimming cost V 2 bases and J 15 bases; bases outside gene matches: 10. The CDR3 is 14 residues long. Per germline, CDR1 SEHNR and CDR2 FQNEAQ (reference sequence). The CDR3 loop is CASSLWSAGGPPFF. The CDR3 DNA reads TGTGCCAGCAGCTTATGGTCAGCGGGAGGGCCACCGTTCTTC.

The rearrangement uses TRBV6-5 and TRBJ2-1, with unresolved D. From germline, CDR1 is MNHEY and CDR2 SVGAGI. V was shortened by 6 bases and J by 8 bases, with 11 bases between the two germline ends. The length of the CDR3 is 12 residues. This CDR3 reads CASRDLVYEQFF. The CDR3 DNA reads TGTGCCAGCAGGGATCTAGTATATGAGCAGTTCTTC.

The chain has TRBV18 and TRBJ1-2; a possible D gene is TRBD1 (5 bases). CDR1 and CDR2 from the germline V gene are KGHSH and LQKENI. V lost 5 bases to trimming and J lost 6 bases, with 19 bases between them. There are 15 residues in the CDR3. CDR3: CASSGIGDSRDGYTF. For the CDR3, the DNA is TGTGCCAGCTCAGGTATAGGGGACTCGCGGGATGGCTACACCTTC.